The 17 T cell receptor beta chains below were found in one sample sequenced in a study of patients and donors after allogeneic stem cell transplantation. TCRdb analysed the RT-PCR reads with MiXCR anew, one entry per CDR3 protein. The table has approximately 170,000 distinct CDR3 sequences, 20% to 25% seen once. Material for sequencing was blood, either unsorted or a sorted T cell fraction (not recorded which). Every receptor here comes from a human donor who was either an allogeneic HSCT recipient or a stem cell or donor lymphocyte infusion donor (not recorded which). It is not recorded whose cells these are; they may come from a transplant donor.

This clonotype was seen a handful of times. V is TRBV27 and J is TRBJ1-4, with 8 bases lining up with TRBD1. The CDR3 is 14 residues long. Trimming took 1 base from V and 7 from J; bases not matched to a gene: 2. CDR1 and CDR2 from the germline V gene are MNHEY and SMNVEV (reference sequence). The CDR3 is CASSLWDRSEKLFF. CDR3 DNA: TGTGCCAGCAGTTTATGGGACAGGAGTGAAAAACTGTTTTTT.

CDR3 loop: CASSKTGNYQPQHF. The DNA for the CDR3 is TGTGCCAGCAGTAAGACAGGGAATTATCAGCCCCAGCATTTT. The chain uses TRBV12-3 or TRBV12-4 and TRBJ1-5; 7 nucleotides line up with TRBD1. V lost 5 bases to trimming and J lost 5 bases; unmatched junction nucleotides: 6. This CDR3 is 14 amino acids long.

This clonotype was seen repeatedly, ten times or more. J is TRBJ1-1 and V is TRBV12-3 or TRBV12-4; D is ambiguous. The ends were cut back, 7 bases at V and 4 bases at J, with 13 bases in the middle. The CDR3 is made up of 13 amino acids. The CDR3 DNA follows: TGTGCCAGCAACCCCATCCAGAGCACTGAAGCTTTCTTT. This translates into CASNPIQSTEAFF.

This clonotype was counted many times. The chain combines TRBV28 with TRBJ1-2; the match to TRBD1 covers 8 bases. The CDR3 is made up of 14 amino acids. The germline gives CDR1 MDHEN, CDR2 SYDVKM. The ends lost 4 bases at V and 2 bases at J; junction bases unmatched: 3. The CDR3 spells CASSSTGGNYGYTF. The CDR3 DNA follows: TGTGCCAGCAGTTCCACAGGGGGGAACTATGGCTACACCTTC.

This clonotype showed up just a few times. J is TRBJ2-2 and V is TRBV4-3; D is possibly TRBD2 (6 bases). The germline V gene has CDR1 LGHNA and CDR2 YSLEER. CDR3 length: 16 residues. V was clipped by 4 bases and J by 2 bases, with 14 bases between them. CDR3 sequence: CASSPGLGINTGELFF. The CDR3 DNA sequence: TGCGCCAGCAGCCCGGGACTCGGCATCAACACCGGGGAGCTGTTTTTT.

The V call is TRBV9, the J call TRBJ2-1; TRBD2 agrees at 8 bases. With 3 bases clipped from V and 8 bases from J, the junction kept 7 bases outside the gene matches. The germline gives CDR1 SGDLS, CDR2 YYNGEE. The length of the CDR3 is 14 residues. The CDR3 nucleotides read TGTGCCAGCAGCGGATGGACTAGCATCGATGAGCAGTTCTTC. The encoded protein is CASSGWTSIDEQFF.

V and J are TRBV12-5 and TRBJ2-1; D might be TRBD1 (6 bases). Germline V lookup: CDR1 LGHNT, CDR2 FRNRAP. Deletions cut 5 bases from V and 8 bases from J, with 25 bases between. CDR3 length equals 17 residues. CDR3 sequence: CASGNTGLTRDIDEQFF. The DNA for the CDR3 is TGTGCTAGTGGTAATACAGGGCTCACGCGAGATATCGATGAGCAGTTCTTC. Looking up the rest from reference TRBV12-5 and TRBJ2-1 gives the full variable domain: DARVTQTPRHKVTEMGQEVTMRCQPILGHNTVFWYRQTMMQGLELLAYFRNRAPLDDSGMPKDRFSAEMPDATLATLKIQPSEPRDSAVYFCASGNTGLTRDIDEQFFGPGTRLTVL.

This clonotype has just one count. The V gene is TRBV24-1, the J gene TRBJ2-5; 9 positions agree with TRBD1. This CDR3 spans 17 amino acids. CDR1 is KGHDR, CDR2 SFDVKD, per germline. Trimming at V came to 7 bases and at J to 2 bases, leaving 13 bases not matched to a gene. CDR3 loop: CATSAGQGYPGQETQYF. DNA of the CDR3: TGTGCCACCAGCGCGGGACAGGGCTACCCAGGGCAAGAGACCCAGTACTTC.

This chain links TRBV4-1 with TRBJ1-5; 8 nucleotides agree with TRBD1. This CDR3 has 16 residues. V gave up 3 bases and J gave up 1 base; unmatched junction bases: 5. Germline-derived CDR1 and CDR2 are MGHRA and YSYEKL. CDR3 residues: CASSQKTGDSNQPQHF. For the CDR3, the DNA is TGCGCCAGCAGCCAGAAGACAGGGGACAGCAATCAGCCCCAGCATTTT.

Only a few counts were recorded for this clonotype. The chain recombines TRBV29-1 with TRBJ2-3; the D is unclear. The CDR3 has 10 amino acids. V lost 3 bases, J lost 4 bases, and 2 bases lay in between. Germline V lookup: CDR1 SQVTM, CDR2 ANQGSEA. The CDR3 DNA reads as TGCAGCGTTGAGGCAGATACGCAGTATTTT. It yields the protein CSVEADTQYF.

This clonotype was counted between two and nine times. This chain joins TRBV10-3 and TRBJ1-2; TRBD1 aligns across 9 bases. This CDR3 is built from 17 residues. V shed 3 bases and J 3 bases; nucleotides not matched to a gene: 11. Germline V lookup: CDR1 ENHRY, CDR2 SYGVKD. Written as DNA, the CDR3 is TGTGCCATCAGTGACTGGACAGGGGCGCCCCATTACTATGGCTACACCTTC. As protein: CAISDWTGAPHYYGYTF.

In its sample, this clonotype was seen a few times. The chain links TRBV5-1 to TRBJ2-2; the D is unclear. The V gene lost 5 bases and the J gene lost 2 bases, with 10 bases spanning the gap. Germline V lookup: CDR1 SGHRS, CDR2 YFSETQ. This CDR3 is built from 14 residues. The CDR3 protein is CASRRPQNTGELFF. CDR3 coding DNA: TGCGCCAGCAGGCGCCCCCAAAACACCGGGGAGCTGTTTTTT.

The chain couples TRBV9 to TRBJ2-3, with 7 bases identical to TRBD1. There are 16 residues in the CDR3. The V gene's germline CDR1 is SGDLS and CDR2 YYNGEE. V dropped 3 bases and J dropped 2; count of bases not matched to a gene: 9. The CDR3 nucleotides are TGTGCCAGCAGCGCGTCCGGGGACAGTCTCACAGATACGCAGTATTTT. The encoded protein is CASSASGDSLTDTQYF. Full variable domain (outside the CDR3, taken from reference TRBV9 and TRBJ2-3): DSGVTQTPKHLITATGQRVTLRCSPRSGDLSVYWYQQSLDQGLQFLIQYYNGEERAKGNILERFSAQQFPDLHSELNLSSLELGDSALYFCASSASGDSLTDTQYFGPGTRLTVL.

The chain employs TRBV5-1 and TRBJ2-2; D is ambiguous. The V gene lost 2 bases and the J gene lost 8 bases, with 10 bases spanning the gap. The CDR3 spans 13 residues. Germline V gives CDR1 SGHRS, CDR2 YFSETQ. The CDR3 here is CASSFPFDGELFF. CDR3 nucleotide sequence: TGCGCCAGCAGCTTTCCTTTTGATGGGGAGCTGTTTTTT.

With regard to this clonotype: The junction shows a germline mismatch at one end, possibly a read error. CDR3 bases: TGTGCCAGCAGTTTAGGGACAGGCGTCCGTCAGCCTCAGCATTTT. Its protein is CASSLGTGVRQPQHF. This sequence joins TRBV12-3 or TRBV12-4 and TRBJ1-5; TRBD1 matches at 7 bases. The CDR3 has 15 residues.

The chain recombines TRBV27 with TRBJ1-6; 9 nucleotides match TRBD1. V lost 9 bases to trimming and J lost 8 bases; unmatched junction nucleotides: 8. Germline-derived CDR1 and CDR2 are MNHEY and SMNVEV (reference sequence). CDR3 length equals 14 residues. The CDR3 DNA sequence: TGTGCCAGTACAGGGGGCAATTTTTATTCACCCCTCCACTTT. Its translation: CASTGGNFYSPLHF.

This clonotype was found a few times. The chain combines TRBV25-1 with TRBJ2-2; D might be TRBD2 (6 bases). CDR1 and CDR2 (germline): MGHDK, SYGVNS. This CDR3 region has 14 residues. V shed 7 bases and J shed 0 bases, with 9 bases lying between them. CDR3 residues: CASKGLANTGELFF. The DNA for the CDR3 is TGTGCCAGCAAGGGACTTGCGAACACCGGGGAGCTGTTTTTT.